This entry lists 14 T cell receptor beta chains sequenced from one sample in a study of vaccination and CD4 T cells after COVID-19 (dated by TCRdb to between 2021 and 2023). Libraries were constructed by PCR. These reads were obtained on an Illumina iSeq 100. DNA from cultured CD4+ T cells underwent TCR sequencing with the Oncomine TCR Beta short-read assay at the Johns Hopkins FTIC core. TCRdb reprocessed the public reads (quality trimming at Q25 with fastp, clone calling with MiXCR) and kept in-frame beta chains. Each record represents a unique CDR3 protein, reported with the most common genes and DNA among its rows. For this sample the table gives roughly 15,000 distinct CDR3 sequences, of which roughly three fifths were detected only once. The ten largest clones represent more than 4.5% of the sample. Their recognized antigens are unknown. Sample treatment or condition, as interpreted from the label and publication: roughly 10-day PBMC culture with coronavirus spike peptide pools or control peptides (ViraFEST assay).

This specimen consisted of CD4+ T cells from blood, cultured in vitro, obtained after SARS-CoV-2 vaccination. The receptor set was obtained from a human donor who had recovered from COVID-19.

This chain uses TRBV12-3 or TRBV12-4 with TRBJ1-6; D unclear. With 0 bases removed from V and 8 bases from J, the gap between germline ends came to 5 bases. CDR3 length: 13 residues. The CDR3 coding sequence is TGTGCCAGCAGTTTAGCGGAGGATTCACCCCTCCACTTT. Translated: CASSLAEDSPLHF.

This rearrangement joins TRBV11-3 to TRBJ2-2; D gene uncertain. Germline V lookup: CDR1 SGHNT, CDR2 YENEEA. Between the trimmed V and J ends, which lost 5 bases and 3 bases, there was a span of 10 bases. The CDR3 is 14 amino acids. The CDR3 loop reads CASSMSRDTGELFF. The CDR3 nucleotides are TGTGCCAGCAGCATGTCCCGGGACACCGGGGAGCTGTTTTTT.

There are a few counts of this clonotype. This chain uses TRBV6-5 with TRBJ1-2; D is undetermined. From germline, CDR1 is MNHEY and CDR2 SVGAGI. The CDR3 has 14 residues. V was clipped by 1 base and J by 7 bases, with 13 bases between them. Here the CDR3 reads CASSYFGLTAGYTF. The DNA of the CDR3 is TGTGCCAGCAGTTACTTTGGACTAACGGCTGGCTACACCTTC.

CDR3 amino acids: CASRVGGDTYEQYF. DNA for the CDR3: TGTGCCAGCAGGGTTGGGGGGGACACCTACGAGCAGTACTTC. The chain employs TRBV2 and TRBJ2-7; tentatively, D is TRBD2 (7 bases). The V end lost 6 bases, the J end lost 2 bases, and 14 bases lay between the germline ends. The CDR3 extends over 14 amino acids. Germline V gene data show CDR1 as SNHLY and CDR2 as FYNNEI.

This clonotype was recorded only once. The V gene is TRBV20-1, the J gene TRBJ1-1; D is possibly TRBD1 (6 bases). Trimming took off 1 base at V and 3 bases at J, with 12 bases between the two ends. The germline V gene has CDR1 DFQATT and CDR2 SNEGSKA (reference sequence). There are 14 residues in the CDR3. For the CDR3, the DNA is TGCAGTGCTAGAGCCCAGGGGCGCGACACTGAAGCTTTCTTT. Its protein is CSARAQGRDTEAFF.

The rearrangement links TRBV11-2 to TRBJ2-5; TRBD1 agrees at 7 bases. The CDR3 runs to 17 residues. Germline-derived CDR1 and CDR2 are SGHAT and FQNNGV. V was clipped by 5 bases and J by 1 base; unmatched bases: 13. The CDR3 DNA reads TGTGCCAGCAGCCTAGGGACAGTTTTGAGGGGCCAAGAGACCCAGTACTTC. This translates into CASSLGTVLRGQETQYF.

The V and J genes are TRBV2 and TRBJ2-7; 8 nucleotides align to TRBD1. Germline CDR1 and CDR2: SNHLY and FYNNEI. The CDR3 spans 15 residues. J gave up 2 bases and V 10 bases, and 13 bases lay outside the gene matches. This CDR3 reads CATRSDRASTYEQYF. In DNA, the CDR3 is TGTGCCACCCGATCGGACAGGGCCTCCACCTACGAGCAGTACTTC.

This chain uses TRBV7-3 with TRBJ2-5; D might be TRBD2 (5 bases). The CDR3 consists of 13 residues. V shed 2 bases and J shed 5 bases, with 9 bases lying between them. Germline-derived CDR1 and CDR2 are SGHTA and FQGTGA. DNA for the CDR3: TGTGCCAGCAGCTTACTCGGAGGCGAGACCCAGTACTTC. It encodes CASSLLGGETQYF.

The chain employs TRBV19 and TRBJ2-5, with 7 bases aligning to TRBD1. CDR1 LNHDA and CDR2 SQIVND come from the germline V gene (reference sequence). The trim removed 6 bases at V and 3 bases at J, leaving 4 bases unmatched. The CDR3 covers 13 residues. The CDR3 loop reads CASRGTAKETQYF. CDR3 DNA: TGTGCCAGTAGAGGGACAGCAAAAGAGACCCAGTACTTC.

The chain couples TRBV30 to TRBJ2-7, with D possibly matching TRBD2 (5 bases). The V end was cut by 0 bases, the J end by 1 base, with 16 bases between. The CDR3 length is 16 residues. CDR1 and CDR2 (germline): GTSNPN, SVGIG (reference sequence). This chain's CDR3 is CAWSVTRGVLSYEQYF. The CDR3 DNA sequence: TGTGCCTGGAGTGTAACTCGGGGAGTATTGTCCTACGAGCAGTACTTC.

This clonotype was found a few times. The chain employs TRBV6-1 and TRBJ1-1; a possible D gene is TRBD1 (5 bases). The CDR3 runs to 14 residues. Trimming pared 5 bases from V and 1 base from J, leaving 11 bases between. Germline V gives CDR1 MNHNS, CDR2 SASEGT. The CDR3 DNA sequence: TGTGCCAGCAGTCTGGGGACCCAGAACACTGAAGCTTTCTTT. The encoded protein is CASSLGTQNTEAFF.

The chain couples TRBV12-3 or TRBV12-4 to TRBJ2-1; no reliable D call. Deletions cut 0 bases from V and 6 bases from J, with 12 bases between. The CDR3 has 15 amino acids. This chain's CDR3 is CASSLARSGGNEQFF. The CDR3 DNA reads TGTGCCAGCAGTTTAGCTCGTTCGGGTGGCAATGAGCAGTTCTTC.

This chain links TRBV24-1 with TRBJ2-1, with 7 nucleotides matching TRBD1. The V and J ends lost 3 bases and 7 bases, in that order; junction bases with no gene match: 8. CDR1 and CDR2 from the germline V gene are KGHDR and SFDVKD. The CDR3 is made up of 15 amino acids. The CDR3 nucleotides are TGTGCCACCAGTGATCGTACCACAGGGGTGAATGAGCAGTTCTTC. It yields the protein CATSDRTTGVNEQFF.

V usage is TRBV7-2 and J usage is TRBJ2-2; 8 bases map to TRBD1. With 1 base clipped from V and 5 bases from J, the junction kept 6 bases outside the gene matches. The germline CDR1 and CDR2 sequences are SGHTA and FQGNSA. The CDR3 covers 16 residues. The CDR3 nucleotides read TGTGCCAGCAGCTTAGGGTCGAACAGGGGGACCGGGGAGCTGTTTTTT. Amino acids: CASSLGSNRGTGELFF.